This T cell receptor (beta chain) was profiled in a study of blood T cells in healthy people across ages (dated by TCRdb to 2014 to 2015). Study-level background: Template switching captured roughly one uniquely barcoded TCR beta cDNA molecule per two T cells in model experiments. The study measured age-related changes in TCR beta repertoire diversity using deep sequencing normalized with unique cDNA molecular identifiers. The donors were split into four age groups: young (average roughly 15 years), middle-aged (roughly 39), aged (62) and long-lived (roughly 88). Donors of different ages were randomly distributed across sequencing lanes to avoid experimental bias. Using the same blood draw, the study looked at two additional independent replicas of 1 million unique cDNA reads for two donors, one aged 18 to 30 and the other aged 80 or older.

The paper as a whole reports these results and caveats: Since profiling was done on bulk unsorted PBMCs, naive and antigen-experienced compartments could not be conclusively compared. As age increased, observed TCR beta diversity per million T cells dropped in a roughly linear way, and a significant reduction was already evident by age 40. Compared with the aged group, more naive CD4+ T cells, fewer expanded clones and increased TCR diversity were shown by the long-lived group, suggesting age selection. Estimates of total diversity based on one million sequenced T cells were considered lower bounds and underestimates. A strong correlation was found between observed TCR beta diversity and the percentage of naive T cells measured by flow cytometry. Donor CMV infection status was unknown, potentially confounding age-related changes in expanded clonotypes.

Systemically healthy Caucasian individuals from Russia, some 38 in total and aged about 6 to 90 years, were included as donors. Around 10 milliliters of peripheral blood were collected from each donor into EDTA-treated Vacutainer tubes. Ficoll-Paque density-gradient centrifugation was used to isolate PBMCs, with at least 7 million per sample. Total RNA was extracted from PBMCs with Trizol reagent, with at least 5 micrograms obtained per sample. The percentages of naive CD45RAhigh/CD27high T cells were determined by flow cytometry on a PBMC aliquot from every donor. The library was built by means of 5' RACE. The instrument was an Illumina HiSeq 2500. The second PCR ran for about 6 to 12 cycles and used a J-beta primer mix along with a sample-barcoded 5' primer. Each TCR beta cDNA molecule received a unique molecular identifier from a template-switch 5' adaptor carrying 12 random nucleotides. At least 3 million CDR3-containing paired-end reads were obtained from each sample. The Mint cDNA synthesis kit, primed by a TRBC-specific oligonucleotide, was used to synthesize first-strand cDNA from all RNA. Following uracil-DNA glycosylase treatment, all cDNA underwent a first 18-cycle PCR with the universal primers M1SS and BC2_uni_R. The authors processed their data as follows. Normalization of each sample was performed by random selection of 1 million high-quality reads, each carrying a distinct molecular identifier. Instead of being binned into consensus sequences, reads that shared molecular identifiers were thrown out. MiTCR, with a Q25 quality threshold and the strictest error-elimination algorithm, was used for CDR3 identification, clonotype clustering and error correction. Lower-bound total TCR beta diversity was estimated with a nonparametric unseen species model using Euler transformation. TCRdb redid the processing of the public reads, applying fastp at Q25 and MiXCR, and retained in-frame beta chains. For every CDR3 protein sequence, its rows merge into one entry that carries the most common genes and DNA. The V and J calls and clone size come from TCRdb's table, not from the authors' own analysis. Here the sample has 1.5 million or so distinct CDR3 sequences; 40% to 45% occur a single time. Over 3.5% of the sample goes to the ten largest clones.

Note on this clonotype: Its recognized antigen is unknown. Nothing much larger sits one base from this clone, and base qualities are not available.

CDR3 length: 17 amino acids, cysteine to phenylalanine. Here the CDR3 DNA is all that survives: 51 bases in frame from base 1. V and J are trimmed by 0 bases and 5 bases, and the gene matches miss 10 bases of the junction. As encoded in the germline V gene, CDR1 is SGDLS while CDR2 is YYNGEE. The receptor was derived from a woman aged 18 to 35 in good health. Recombination connected TRBV9 to TRBJ1-1; the junction holds 10 bases that match TRBD1. The sequencing input was blood. In nucleotide form, the sequence is TGTGCCAGCAGCGTAGTTGGGGACAGGGGTGGCAGGACTGAAGCTTTCTTT. Its amino acids are CASSVVGDRGGRTEAFF.